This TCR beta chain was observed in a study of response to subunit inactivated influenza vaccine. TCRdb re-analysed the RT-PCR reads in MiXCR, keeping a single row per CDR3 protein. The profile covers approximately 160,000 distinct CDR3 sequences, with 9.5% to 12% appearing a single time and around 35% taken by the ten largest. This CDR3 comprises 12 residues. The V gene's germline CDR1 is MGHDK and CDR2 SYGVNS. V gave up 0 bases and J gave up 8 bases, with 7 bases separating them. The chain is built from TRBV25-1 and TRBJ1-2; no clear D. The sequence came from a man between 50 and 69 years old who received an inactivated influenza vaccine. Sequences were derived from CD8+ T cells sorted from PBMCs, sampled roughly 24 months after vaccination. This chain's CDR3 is CASSEYVVGYTF. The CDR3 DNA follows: TGTGCCAGCAGTGAATATGTAGTCGGCTACACCTTC.